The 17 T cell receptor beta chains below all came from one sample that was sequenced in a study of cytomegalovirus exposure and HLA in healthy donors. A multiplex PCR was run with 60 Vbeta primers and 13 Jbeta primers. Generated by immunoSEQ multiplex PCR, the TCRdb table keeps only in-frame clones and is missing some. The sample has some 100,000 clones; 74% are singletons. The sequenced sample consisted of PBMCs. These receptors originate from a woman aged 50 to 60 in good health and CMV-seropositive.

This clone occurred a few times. CDR3 in DNA: TGTGCCAGCAGTGAAGGCAGATACTATGGCTACACCTTC. Amino acids: CASSEGRYYGYTF. The J gene is TRBJ1-2, the V gene TRBV2; D remains unclear. Per the germline V gene, CDR1 is SNHLY and CDR2 is FYNNEI. The CDR3 runs to 13 residues. Trimming left V 1 base short and J 3 bases short, with 6 bases between.

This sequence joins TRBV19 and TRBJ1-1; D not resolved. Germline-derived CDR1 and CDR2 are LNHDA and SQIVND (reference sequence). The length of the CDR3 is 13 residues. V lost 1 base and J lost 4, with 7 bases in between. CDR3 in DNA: TGTGCCAGTAGTATAGGGGCAGGCACTGAAGCTTTCTTT. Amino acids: CASSIGAGTEAFF.

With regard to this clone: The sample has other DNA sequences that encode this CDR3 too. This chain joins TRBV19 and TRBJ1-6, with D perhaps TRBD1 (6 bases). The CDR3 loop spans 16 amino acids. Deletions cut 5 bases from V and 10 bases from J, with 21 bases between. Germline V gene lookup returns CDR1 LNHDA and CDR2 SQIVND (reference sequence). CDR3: CASSLYIDRPESPLHF. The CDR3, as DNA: TGTGCCAGTAGTCTATATATCGACAGGCCCGAATCACCCCTCCACTTT.

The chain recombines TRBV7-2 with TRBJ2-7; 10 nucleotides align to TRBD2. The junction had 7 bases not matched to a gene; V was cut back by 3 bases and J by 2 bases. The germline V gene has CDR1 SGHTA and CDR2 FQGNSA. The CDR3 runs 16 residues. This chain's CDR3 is CASSLGTSAAAYEQYF. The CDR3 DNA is TGTGCCAGCAGCTTGGGGACTAGCGCGGCGGCCTACGAGCAGTACTTC.

This CDR3 is CASSEWGGGAEDTQYF. CDR3 DNA: TGCGCCAGCAGTGAGTGGGGCGGGGGGGCAGAAGATACGCAGTATTTT. This chain connects TRBV10-1 to TRBJ2-3, with 9 bases lining up with TRBD2. V gave up 1 base and J gave up 5 bases; unmatched junction bases: 7. Per germline, CDR1 WNHNN and CDR2 SYGVQD (reference sequence). The CDR3 runs 16 residues.

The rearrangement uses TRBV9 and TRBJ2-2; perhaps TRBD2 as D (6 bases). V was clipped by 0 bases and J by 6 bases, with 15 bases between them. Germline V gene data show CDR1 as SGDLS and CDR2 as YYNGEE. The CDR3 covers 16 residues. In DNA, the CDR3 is TGTGCCAGCAGCGTAGGTTTGGGAGGTTTTCCCGGGGAGCTGTTTTTT. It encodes CASSVGLGGFPGELFF.

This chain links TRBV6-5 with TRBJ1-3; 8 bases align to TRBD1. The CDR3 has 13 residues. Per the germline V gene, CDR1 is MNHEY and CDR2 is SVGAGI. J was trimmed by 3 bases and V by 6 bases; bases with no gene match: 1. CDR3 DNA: TGTGCCAGCAGGGGGACAGGTGGAAACACCATATATTTT. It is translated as CASRGTGGNTIYF.

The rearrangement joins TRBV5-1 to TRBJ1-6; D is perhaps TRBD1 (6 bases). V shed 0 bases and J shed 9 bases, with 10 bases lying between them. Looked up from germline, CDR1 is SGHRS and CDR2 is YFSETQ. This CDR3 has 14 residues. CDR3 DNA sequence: TGCGCCAGCAGCTTGGGACAGGAGTTTTCACCCCTCCACTTT. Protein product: CASSLGQEFSPLHF.

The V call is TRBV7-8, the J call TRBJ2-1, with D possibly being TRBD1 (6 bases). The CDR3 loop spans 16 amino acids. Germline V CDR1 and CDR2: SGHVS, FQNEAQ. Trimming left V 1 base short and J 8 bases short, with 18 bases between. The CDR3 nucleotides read TGTGCCAGCAGCTTAGTCCGGGACACCCTACGCGATGAGCAGTTCTTC. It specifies CASSLVRDTLRDEQFF.

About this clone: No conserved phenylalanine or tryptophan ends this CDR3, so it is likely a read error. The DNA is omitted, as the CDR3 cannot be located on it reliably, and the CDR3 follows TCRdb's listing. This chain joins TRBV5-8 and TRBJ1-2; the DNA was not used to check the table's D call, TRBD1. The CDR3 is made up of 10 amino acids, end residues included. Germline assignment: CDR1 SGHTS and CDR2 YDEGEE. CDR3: CASSLYDHSG.

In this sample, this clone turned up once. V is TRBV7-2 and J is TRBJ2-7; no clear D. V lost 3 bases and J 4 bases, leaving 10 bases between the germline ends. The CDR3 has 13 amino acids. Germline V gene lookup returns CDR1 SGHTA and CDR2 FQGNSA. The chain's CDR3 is CASSFPPQYEQYF. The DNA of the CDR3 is TGTGCCAGCAGCTTCCCACCACAGTACGAGCAGTACTTC.

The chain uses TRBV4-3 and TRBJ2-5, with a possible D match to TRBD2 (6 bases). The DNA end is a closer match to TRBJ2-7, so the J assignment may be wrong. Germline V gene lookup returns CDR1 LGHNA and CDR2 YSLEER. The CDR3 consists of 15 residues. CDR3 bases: TGCGCCAGCAGCCCTAACCGGGACTGGCCCTACGAGCAGTACTTC. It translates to CASSPNRDWPYEQYF.

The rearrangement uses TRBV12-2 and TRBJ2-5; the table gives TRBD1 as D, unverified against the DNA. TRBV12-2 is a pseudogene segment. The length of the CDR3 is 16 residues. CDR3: CASRLAGDRGRETQYF. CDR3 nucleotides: TGTGCAAGTCGCTTAGCGGGGGACAGGGGGCGGGAGACCCAGTACTTC.

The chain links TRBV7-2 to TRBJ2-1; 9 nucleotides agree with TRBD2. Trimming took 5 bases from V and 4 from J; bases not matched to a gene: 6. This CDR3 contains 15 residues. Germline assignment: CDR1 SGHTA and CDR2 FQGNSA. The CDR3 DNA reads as TGTGCCAGCAGCCCGAGCGGGAGGCTTTACAATGAGCAGTTCTTC. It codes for CASSPSGRLYNEQFF.

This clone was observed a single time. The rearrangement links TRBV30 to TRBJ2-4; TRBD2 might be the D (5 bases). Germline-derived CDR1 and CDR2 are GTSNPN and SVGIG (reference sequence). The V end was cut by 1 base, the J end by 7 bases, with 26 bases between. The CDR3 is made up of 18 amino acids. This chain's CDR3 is CAWSAYRGMFLAGNIQYF. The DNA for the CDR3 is TGTGCCTGGAGTGCATACCGAGGGATGTTTTTGGCCGGGAACATTCAGTACTTC.

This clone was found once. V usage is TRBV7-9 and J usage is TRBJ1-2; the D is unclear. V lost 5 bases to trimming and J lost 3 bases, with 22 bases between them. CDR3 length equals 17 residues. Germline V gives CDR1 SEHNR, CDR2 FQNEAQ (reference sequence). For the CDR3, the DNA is TGTGCCAGCAGCCCGCAGGCGGCCAGGTCGGAGGACTATGGCTACACCTTC. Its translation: CASSPQAARSEDYGYTF. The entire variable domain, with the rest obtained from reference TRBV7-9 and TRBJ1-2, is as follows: DTGVSQNPRHKITKRGQNVTFRCDPISEHNRLYWYRQTLGQGPEFLTYFQNEAQLEKSRLLSDRFSAERPKGSFSTLEIQRTEQGDSAMYLCASSPQAARSEDYGYTFGSGTRLTVV.

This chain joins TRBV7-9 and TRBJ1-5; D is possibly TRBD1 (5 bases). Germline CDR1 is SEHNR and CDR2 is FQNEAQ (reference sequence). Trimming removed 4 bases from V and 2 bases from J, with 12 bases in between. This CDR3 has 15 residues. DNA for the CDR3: TGTGCCAGCAGCTCAGGGTCGTGGGGCAATCAGCCCCAGCATTTT. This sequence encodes CASSSGSWGNQPQHF.